One sample yielded the 16 T cell receptor beta chains listed below, sequenced in a study of cytomegalovirus exposure and HLA in healthy donors. The PCR made use of 60 Vbeta and 13 Jbeta primers. Clones were read by immunoSEQ multiplex PCR, and TCRdb kept only the in-frame ones, dropping some. Of about 180,000 clones in the sample, around 80% were seen once. The sample comprised PBMCs. Source of these receptors: a man between 18 and 29 years old in good health and CMV-seronegative.

This clone was detected a few times. The CDR3 loop reads CASSRTGAAGNTIYF. DNA for the CDR3: TGTGCCAGCAGCCGTACAGGGGCGGCTGGAAACACCATATATTTT. The chain joins TRBV7-9 to TRBJ1-3, with TRBD1 matching over 7 bases. The CDR3 has 15 residues. Trimming at V came to 5 bases and at J to 2 bases, leaving 6 bases not matched to a gene. Germline-derived CDR1 and CDR2 are SEHNR and FQNEAQ (reference sequence).

This chain links TRBV4-2 with TRBJ2-1; 11 bases agree with TRBD2. The CDR3 is 17 amino acids. Trimming took 4 bases from V and 5 from J; bases not matched to a gene: 10. The germline gives CDR1 LGHNA, CDR2 YNFKEQ. CDR3 sequence reads: CASSLLAGERANNEQFF. The DNA of the CDR3 is TGTGCCAGCAGCCTACTAGCGGGAGAAAGGGCTAACAATGAGCAGTTCTTC.

The genes are TRBV29-1 and TRBJ2-1, with 9 nucleotides matching TRBD1. Germline values: CDR1 SQVTM, CDR2 ANQGSEA. V lost 5 bases, J lost 9 bases, and 5 bases stayed unmatched. The CDR3 totals 12 residues. The CDR3 region has the DNA TGCAGCGTTTCGGACAGGGGAGGTGAGCAGTTCTTC. It yields the protein CSVSDRGGEQFF.

This clone was seen more than once but under ten times. The genes are TRBV2 and TRBJ1-2, with TRBD1 as a possible D gene (5 bases). The length of the CDR3 is 14 residues. V was clipped by 4 bases and J by 4 bases, with 13 bases between them. Germline values: CDR1 SNHLY, CDR2 FYNNEI. The CDR3 sequence: CASSVIDSFYGYTF. The CDR3 DNA follows: TGTGCCAGCAGTGTAATAGACAGTTTCTATGGCTACACCTTC.

V is TRBV5-4 and J is TRBJ1-1; D ambiguous. The CDR3 extends over 15 amino acids. Trimming stripped 3 bases from V and 1 base from J, with 13 bases between. From germline, CDR1 is SGHNT and CDR2 YYREEE (reference sequence). CDR3 in amino acids: CASSYAGSQNTEAFF. DNA for the CDR3: TGTGCCAGCAGCTACGCCGGGAGCCAGAACACTGAAGCTTTCTTT.

J is TRBJ1-1 and V is TRBV4-2; D may be TRBD1 (6 bases). The CDR3 loop spans 15 amino acids. The germline gives CDR1 LGHNA, CDR2 YNFKEQ. The V end was cut by 4 bases, the J end by 0 bases, with 12 bases between. CDR3: CASSPSQGMNTEAFF. CDR3 nucleotides: TGTGCCAGCAGCCCATCACAGGGCATGAACACTGAAGCTTTCTTT.

This clone occurred a few times. The chain joins TRBV29-1 to TRBJ1-2; D call uncertain. The CDR3 sequence is 14 residues long. Trimming cost V 5 bases and J 5 bases, with 18 bases left between them. Per the germline V gene, CDR1 is SQVTM and CDR2 is ANQGSEA. The CDR3 bases are TGCAGCGTTAAGGGCGGGGAGACGGAGTATGGCTACACCTTC. Translated: CSVKGGETEYGYTF. Full variable domain (outside the CDR3, taken from reference TRBV29-1 and TRBJ1-2): SAVISQKPSRDICQRGTSLTIQCQVDSQVTMMFWYRQQPGQSLTLIATANQGSEATYESGFVIDKFPISRPNLTFSTLTVSNMSPEDSSIYLCSVKGGETEYGYTFGSGTRLTVV.

This clone was picked up a small number of times. The genes are TRBV11-2 and TRBJ2-7; TRBD1 might be the D (5 bases). With 1 base removed from V and 3 bases from J, the gap between germline ends came to 7 bases. Germline V gene lookup returns CDR1 SGHAT and CDR2 FQNNGV. The CDR3 totals 13 residues. For the CDR3, the DNA is TGTGCCAGCAGCTTAGGGGGCCACTACGAGCAGTACTTC. Residues: CASSLGGHYEQYF.

The chain combines TRBV6-1 with TRBJ1-1, with unresolved D. The CDR3 runs to 13 residues. V was cut by 5 bases and J by 8 bases, with 15 bases left in between. Germline V CDR1 and CDR2: MNHNS, SASEGT. In nucleotides, the CDR3 is TGTGCCAGCAGTTATGATATTGCAGGCGAAGCTTTCTTT. Translating gives CASSYDIAGEAFF.

The chain carries TRBV4-3 and TRBJ2-7; D may be TRBD1 (5 bases). The V gene lost 1 base and the J gene lost 3 bases, with 19 bases spanning the gap. The CDR3 consists of 17 residues. Germline-derived CDR1 and CDR2 are LGHNA and YSLEER. Here the CDR3 reads CASSQVYPVRTSYEQYF. Here the CDR3 DNA reads TGCGCCAGCAGCCAAGTTTACCCGGTTCGGACAAGCTACGAGCAGTACTTC.

This clone was counted a few times. The chain uses TRBV7-9 and TRBJ2-5; TRBD2 matches 10 bases. Per germline, CDR1 SEHNR and CDR2 FQNEAQ (reference sequence). V was pared by 5 bases and J by 4 bases, with 16 bases of the junction left unmatched. The CDR3 sequence is 18 residues long. As DNA, the CDR3 is TGTGCCAGCAGCCCGAGACTAGCGGGCGGTGGTAAGCGAGAGACCCAGTACTTC. Amino acids: CASSPRLAGGGKRETQYF.

For the CDR3, the DNA is TGTGCCAGCAGCCAGAGTGACTATTATGGCTACACCTTC. It translates to CASSQSDYYGYTF. V gene TRBV5-4 combines with J gene TRBJ1-2; no firm D call. Trimming took off 4 bases at V and 5 bases at J, with 12 bases between the two ends. Germline values: CDR1 SGHNT, CDR2 YYREEE (reference sequence). The CDR3 extends over 13 amino acids.

The chain couples TRBV7-2 to TRBJ2-5; TRBD1 is a possible D gene (6 bases). The CDR3 spans 14 residues. Germline CDR1 reads SGHTA; CDR2 reads FQGNSA. Trimming shortened V by 8 bases and J by 2 bases, and 15 bases separated the two germline ends. CDR3 DNA: TGTGCCAGCTCAGCTGGGGGCCAGCAAGAGACCCAGTACTTC. Translating it yields CASSAGGQQETQYF.

The rearrangement links TRBV30 to TRBJ2-1; 9 bases agree with TRBD2. The length of the CDR3 is 14 residues. J lost 9 bases, V lost 2 bases, and 8 bases had no gene match. CDR1 is GTSNPN and CDR2 is SVGIG in the germline V gene (reference sequence). Here the CDR3 reads CAWSKGTSLIEQFF. Here the CDR3 DNA reads TGTGCCTGGAGTAAAGGGACTAGCCTCATTGAGCAGTTCTTC.

The V gene is TRBV19, the J gene TRBJ1-5; D is unresolved. The CDR3 sequence is 18 residues long. Trimming shortened V by 2 bases and J by 0 bases, and 17 bases separated the two germline ends. Germline CDR1 is LNHDA and CDR2 is SQIVND (reference sequence). The CDR3 reads CASSIPRGRGYSNQPQHF. CDR3 coding DNA: TGTGCCAGTAGTATACCTCGAGGGCGGGGTTATAGCAATCAGCCCCAGCATTTT.

As DNA, the CDR3 is TGTGCCAGCAGCGTATCGCCCACAGCGGGAGGGCCGGGTGAGCAGTTCTTC. It is translated as CASSVSPTAGGPGEQFF. The chain has TRBV9 and TRBJ2-1, with 10 bases that match TRBD2. The V gene end was trimmed by 1 base and the J gene end by 9 bases; junction bases not matched to a gene: 13. Germline-derived CDR1 and CDR2 are SGDLS and YYNGEE. This CDR3 is built from 17 residues.